This T cell receptor beta chain was obtained from a study of blood T cell repertoires in COVID-19. At the level of the study: Acute and convalescent COVID-19 specimens originated in the United States, Italy and Spain.

Data came from immunoSEQ multiplex PCR; TCRdb stores just in-frame clones and leaves some out. The top ten clones hold approximately 7.5% of a sample with fewer than 350,000 clones, more than 80% of them seen once. This clone was picked up one time. There are 16 residues in the CDR3. CDR1 is SGHNT, CDR2 YENEEA, per germline. Germline trimming cut 0 bases from V and 7 bases from J; bases unmatched to any gene: 7. Patients of the Seattle cohort, enrolled during active infection, were followed longitudinally. Sequenced sample: peripheral blood. The chain joins TRBV11-3 to TRBJ2-1, with 9 bases identical to TRBD2. The sequence was collected from a woman in her twenties or thirties with COVID-19, enrolled during active disease. The CDR3 region has the DNA TGTGCCAGCAGCTTAGACGCGGGAGGGCCACGGAATGAGCAGTTCTTC. This encodes CASSLDAGGPRNEQFF.